The rows below give T cell receptor beta chains drawn from one sample of a study of blood T cell repertoires in COVID-19. The method was immunoSEQ multiplex PCR; TCRdb's version includes in-frame clones alone and lacks a portion of them. The sample carries 95,000 to 110,000 clones, 82% recorded once. Source material: peripheral blood. The source is a man aged 55 to 69 with acute or convalescent COVID-19. Both conserved end residues are part of each CDR3. The order of the fields is J gene, V gene, clone size, CDR3 protein. Clone sizes are given selectively: once, few, many, or a class where the clone is expanded.

TRBJ1-2 | TRBV7-9 | - | CASSTGKGGYTF
TRBJ2-5 | TRBV3-1/TRBV3-2 | - | CASSYADTGGVETQYF
TRBJ1-6 | TRBV7-2 | - | CASSLFRVDNSPLHF
TRBJ1-5 | TRBV4-1 | - | CASSQSPGQGANQPQHF
TRBJ1-3 | TRBV5-4 | once | CASSSEGRTGNTIYF
TRBJ2-3 | TRBV24-1 | - | CATSDHRTSGGFVGTDTQYF
TRBJ1-1 | TRBV7-2 | - | CASSLTGNTEAFF
TRBJ2-5 | TRBV12-3/TRBV12-4 | - | CASSLGYQETQYF
TRBJ2-4 | TRBV7-8 | - | CASSLGEVVYF
TRBJ1-5 | TRBV28 | - | CASSPLRGSNQPQHF
TRBJ2-1 | TRBV3-1/TRBV3-2 | - | CASSQTPDIFYNEQFF
TRBJ1-5 | TRBV2 | - | CAAGQDQPQHF
TRBJ1-6 | TRBV19 | - | CASSRDRGLNSPLHF
TRBJ2-7 | TRBV28 | - | CASRTSGSDHEQYF
TRBJ2-1 | TRBV28 | - | CATSLDRVQFF
TRBJ2-1 | TRBV7-3 | - | CASSAGGLSYNEQFF
TRBJ1-2 | TRBV19 | - | CASTSAQGTYGYTF
TRBJ1-1 | TRBV19 | - | CASSIETGWTEAFF
TRBJ1-6 | TRBV12-5 | once | CASGLVRGSSGSPLHF
TRBJ1-1 | TRBV5-1 | - | CASSLGGGRGTEAFF
TRBJ2-7 | TRBV12-3/TRBV12-4 | - | CASSNNYEQYF
TRBJ2-1 | TRBV7-9 | - | CASSHNIDRGVNEQFF
TRBJ2-2 | TRBV19 | - | CASSIQGRTGELFF
TRBJ1-2 | TRBV2 | - | CASAGILYGYTF
TRBJ1-2 | TRBV9 | - | CASSVDLNYGYTF
TRBJ2-2 | TRBV11-3 | - | CASSLGLAANTGELFF
TRBJ1-6 | TRBV5-1 | - | CASSLSGDNSPLHF
TRBJ1-5 | TRBV27 | - | CASSFIDQPQHF
TRBJ2-3 | TRBV7-6 | - | CASSLQDSPTSTDTQYF
TRBJ2-3 | TRBV25-1 | - | CASSGLGQGTDTQYF
TRBJ2-7 | TRBV5-1 | once | CASTGTGRDEQYF
TRBJ2-1 | TRBV7-9 | - | CASSLYVGAFHYNEQFF
TRBJ1-5 | TRBV4-1 | - | CASSQVKEEGRNQPQHF
TRBJ1-4 | TRBV7-9 | - | CASSLVSSREKLFF
TRBJ2-2 | TRBV7-2 | - | CASSPMGRITGELFF
TRBJ2-2 | TRBV16 | - | CASSQVATGFTGELFF
TRBJ2-5 | TRBV4-1 | - | CASSQDIGLAGTQYF
TRBJ2-3 | TRBV5-4 | - | CASSETSTDTQYF
TRBJ1-2 | TRBV6-5 | once | CASRPTGTYGYTF
TRBJ1-1 | TRBV13 | once | CASSSSGGLGAFF
TRBJ1-1 | TRBV5-1 | few | CASSEKTGMPEAFF
TRBJ1-5 | TRBV5-1 | - | CASSLVGGRNEPQHF
TRBJ2-7 | TRBV15 | - | CATSRDRGPYEQYF
TRBJ2-1 | TRBV7-6 | once | CASSLWASGSNEQFF
TRBJ1-4 | TRBV6-5 | once | CASSYSTATNEKLFF
TRBJ1-4 | TRBV18 | - | CASSPGGGEKLFF
TRBJ2-3 | TRBV29-1 | few | CSVGGNTDTQYF
TRBJ1-5 | TRBV9 | - | CASSVDPGWSNQPQHF
TRBJ1-5 | TRBV5-1 | once | CASSLETGGAGQPQHF
TRBJ2-7 | TRBV27 | few | CASRTSGRSYEQYF
TRBJ2-1 | TRBV4-2 | - | CASSQGASRETNEQFF
TRBJ2-7 | TRBV7-9 | few | CASSSGLGTYEQYF
TRBJ1-5 | TRBV5-1 | - | CAGRTENSNQPQHF
TRBJ2-1 | TRBV28 | - | CASRKRLAGFEQFF